This TCR beta chain was captured in a study of T cells of healthy individuals. TCRdb recomputed calls from the 5' RACE reads with MiXCR, one row per CDR3 protein. Of more than 85,000 distinct CDR3 sequences detected, roughly 18% appear once; the ten largest clones hold around 6.5%. A few counts support this clonotype. Trimming left V 0 bases short and J 15 bases short, with 13 bases between. Looked up from germline, CDR1 is SGDLS and CDR2 is YYNGEE. The CDR3 extends over 13 amino acids. The chain uses TRBV9 and TRBJ1-6; D unresolved. This clonotype was sampled from a human donor in good health. The CDR3 here is CASSVATGEGLHF. CDR3 DNA sequence: TGTGCCAGCAGCGTAGCTACCGGGGAAGGCCTCCACTTT.